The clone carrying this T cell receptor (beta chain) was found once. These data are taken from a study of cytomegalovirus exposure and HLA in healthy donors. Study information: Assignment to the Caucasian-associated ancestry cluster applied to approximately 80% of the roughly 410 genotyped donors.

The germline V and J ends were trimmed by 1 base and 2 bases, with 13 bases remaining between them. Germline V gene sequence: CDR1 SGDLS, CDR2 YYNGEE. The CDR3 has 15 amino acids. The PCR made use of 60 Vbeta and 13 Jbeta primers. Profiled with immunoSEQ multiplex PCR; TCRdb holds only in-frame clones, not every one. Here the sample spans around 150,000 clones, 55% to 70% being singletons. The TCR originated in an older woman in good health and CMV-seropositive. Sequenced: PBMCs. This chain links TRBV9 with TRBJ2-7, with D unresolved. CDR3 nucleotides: TGTGCCAGCAGCGTAACCGCGACTGCCACCTACGAGCAGTACTTC. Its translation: CASSVTATATYEQYF.